This T cell receptor (beta chain) was obtained from a study of CD8 T cell repertoires and HIV-1 epitope variants. About the study: T cells were stimulated with Twenty-five Gag and Nef peptides separately. Epitopes were three Gag families plus Nef HW9 and YT9.

TCRdb's table, derived via immunoSEQ multiplex PCR, lists solely in-frame clones and lacks some. The sample has under 6,000 clones, about two thirds seen once. Study-wide findings and caveats: Most of the nine antigen-specific clonotypes appeared cross-reactive to autologous or escape variants.

V was shortened by 1 base and J by 2 bases, with 12 bases between the two germline ends. Germline loops: CDR1 SGDLS, CDR2 YYNGEE. The CDR3 spans 16 residues. To note about this clone: Antigen: not known.

The sequenced sample consisted of cultured CD8+ T cells derived from PBMCs. The sequence came from a male donor with HIV. The chain links TRBV9 to TRBJ2-2; maybe TRBD2 (6 bases). In DNA form, the CDR3 reads TGTGCCAGCAGCGTATGGCGGGGCCAAAACACCGGGGAGCTGTTTTTT. The encoded protein is CASSVWRGQNTGELFF. The whole variable domain, remainder taken from reference TRBV9 and TRBJ2-2, is DSGVTQTPKHLITATGQRVTLRCSPRSGDLSVYWYQQSLDQGLQFLIQYYNGEERAKGNILERFSAQQFPDLHSELNLSSLELGDSALYFCASSVWRGQNTGELFFGEGSRLTVL.